The T cell receptor (beta chain) under discussion was sequenced for a study of T cells in localized non-small cell lung cancer. Produced via immunoSEQ multiplex PCR; TCRdb's table is partial and in-frame only. This sample carries over 40,000 clones, over 80% of them seen once, and the ten largest clones take roughly 17%. There are 16 residues in the CDR3. V was trimmed by 3 bases and J by 0 bases, leaving 12 bases between them. Germline CDR1 KGHSH, CDR2 LQKENI. The chain links TRBV18 to TRBJ1-3, with D hard to call. This clonotype was obtained from a man aged 35 to 69 with stage III lung adenocarcinoma. The source was peripheral blood mononuclear cells, collected before any cancer treatment. The CDR3 nucleotides are TGTGCCAGCTCACCGAGGGAAGGAAGCTCTGGAAACACCATATATTTT. Amino acids: CASSPREGSSGNTIYF.